The next 18 T cell receptor beta chains were all read from a single sample in a study of OX40 agonist ivuxolimab in advanced cancers. The repertoire was sequenced with immunoSEQ multiplex PCR; TCRdb's copy has only in-frame clones and lacks some. The repertoire includes about 40,000 clones, around 86% of them detected once, and 2.4% sits in the top ten. Specimen: CD4+ or CD8+ T cells sorted from blood, collected in a trial of the OX40 agonist ivuxolimab. Receptors originate from an adult with an advanced solid tumor such as melanoma, head and neck, liver or kidney cancer.

The table lists this clone with a count of one. The V gene is TRBV7-3, the J gene TRBJ1-1; D gene uncertain. V was shortened by 5 bases and J by 1 base, with 11 bases between the two germline ends. Per the germline V gene, CDR1 is SGHTA and CDR2 is FQGTGA. This CDR3 has 14 residues. The CDR3 DNA reads as TGTGCCAGCAGCCCGGGCGGAAAGAACACTGAAGCTTTCTTT. Encoded protein: CASSPGGKNTEAFF.

The chain carries TRBV19 and TRBJ2-5; D gene unclear. The V end was cut by 1 base, the J end by 2 bases, with 8 bases between. There are 14 residues in the CDR3. Germline values: CDR1 LNHDA, CDR2 SQIVND (reference sequence). CDR3 bases: TGTGCCAGTAGTATAGCGGTGGTGCAAGAGACCCAGTACTTC. Translation: CASSIAVVQETQYF.

The V gene is TRBV7-2, the J gene TRBJ2-5, with 8 bases matching TRBD2. Looked up from germline, CDR1 is SGHTA and CDR2 is FQGNSA. V was clipped by 1 base and J by 2 bases; unmatched bases: 9. The CDR3 is 17 residues long. CDR3 nucleotide sequence: TGTGCCAGCAGCTTAGGGTCGGGGGGGCCAGGGCAAGAGACCCAGTACTTC. Translated, it gives CASSLGSGGPGQETQYF.

The chain uses TRBV2 and TRBJ1-2; 9 positions agree with TRBD1. V gave up 6 bases and J gave up 4 bases; unmatched junction bases: 3. CDR3 size: 13 residues. Per the germline V gene, CDR1 is SNHLY and CDR2 is FYNNEI. CDR3 in amino acids: CASRAGQGYGYTF. CDR3 DNA sequence: TGTGCCAGCAGGGCGGGACAGGGCTATGGCTACACCTTC.

About this clone itself: This CDR3 is also generated by other DNA sequences in the sample. This rearrangement joins TRBV18 to TRBJ1-1; 7 bases match TRBD1. The length of the CDR3 is 14 residues. Germline V CDR1 and CDR2: KGHSH, LQKENI. V lost 3 bases and J lost 1; bases outside the gene matches: 2. CDR3 DNA: TGTGCCAGCTCACCGGGACAGCCGAACACTGAAGCTTTCTTT. It specifies CASSPGQPNTEAFF. Combining the CDR3 with reference TRBV18 and TRBJ1-1 gives the whole variable domain NAGVMQNPRHLVRRRGQEARLRCSPMKGHSHVYWYRQLPEEGLKFMVYLQKENIIDESGMPKERFSAEFPKEGPSILRIQQVVRGDSAAYFCASSPGQPNTEAFFGQGTRLTVV.

The rearrangement links TRBV18 to TRBJ1-2, with TRBD1 as a possible D gene (5 bases). Germline CDR1 is KGHSH and CDR2 is LQKENI. This CDR3 is built from 13 residues. Trimming took off 3 bases at V and 7 bases at J, with 12 bases between the two ends. The CDR3 protein is CASSPRSQGGYTF. CDR3 DNA: TGTGCCAGCTCACCCAGAAGTCAGGGTGGCTACACCTTC.

The chain has TRBV18 and TRBJ1-3, with D unresolved. The V and J ends lost 3 bases and 0 bases respectively, with 12 bases between them. Germline V lookup: CDR1 KGHSH, CDR2 LQKENI. The CDR3 has 16 amino acids. This chain's CDR3 is CASSPERINSGNTIYF. Here the CDR3 DNA reads TGTGCCAGCTCACCTGAGCGGATAAACTCTGGAAACACCATATATTTT. Supplemented by reference TRBV18 and TRBJ1-3, the full variable domain reads NAGVMQNPRHLVRRRGQEARLRCSPMKGHSHVYWYRQLPEEGLKFMVYLQKENIIDESGMPKERFSAEFPKEGPSILRIQQVVRGDSAAYFCASSPERINSGNTIYFGEGSWLTVV.

This clone was seen only once. V and J are TRBV2 and TRBJ2-1; D ambiguous. Per germline, CDR1 SNHLY and CDR2 FYNNEI. V lost 2 bases, J lost 0 bases, and 8 bases lay in between. The CDR3 length is 15 residues. CDR3 amino acids: CASSETRSSYNEQFF. The CDR3 DNA is TGTGCCAGCAGTGAAACGCGAAGCTCCTACAATGAGCAGTTCTTC. Complete variable domain (other parts from reference TRBV2 and TRBJ2-1): EPEVTQTPSHQVTQMGQEVILRCVPISNHLYFYWYRQILGQKVEFLVSFYNNEISEKSEIFDDQFSVERPDGSNFTLKIRSTKLEDSAMYFCASSETRSSYNEQFFGPGTRLTVL.

This chain uses TRBV6-1 with TRBJ1-2, with 12 bases aligning to TRBD1. The length of the CDR3 is 15 residues. Trimming cost V 6 bases and J 4 bases; bases outside gene matches: 6. Germline loops: CDR1 MNHNS, CDR2 SASEGT. The chain's CDR3 is CASRSGTGGTYGYTF. The CDR3 DNA reads TGTGCCAGCAGGTCCGGGACAGGGGGCACCTATGGCTACACCTTC.

The V gene is TRBV6-1, the J gene TRBJ2-2; no definite D call. Per germline, CDR1 MNHNS and CDR2 SASEGT. The CDR3 totals 11 residues. V lost 7 bases and J 8 bases, leaving 8 bases between the germline ends. Here the CDR3 reads CASIVLGELFF. CDR3 nucleotide sequence: TGTGCCAGCATTGTCCTGGGGGAGCTGTTTTTT.

This chain links TRBV5-8 with TRBJ1-4; the match to TRBD1 covers 7 bases. The CDR3 extends over 15 amino acids. Per the germline V gene, CDR1 is SGHTS and CDR2 is YDEGEE. The V segment lost 3 bases and the J segment 11 bases; nucleotides outside the gene matches: 13. CDR3 sequence (DNA): TGTGCCAGCAGCTCGTCCGGGACTCCAGGGGGGAAACTGTTTTTT. It encodes CASSSSGTPGGKLFF.

The CDR3 DNA sequence: TGTGCCAGCACCTTGGACCCTAACTCTGGAAACACCATATATTTT. Its translation is CASTLDPNSGNTIYF. This chain uses TRBV28 with TRBJ1-3; unclear D gene. Trimming took off 7 bases at V and 0 bases at J, with 13 bases between the two ends. Per germline, CDR1 MDHEN and CDR2 SYDVKM. This CDR3 comprises 15 residues.

The chain uses TRBV4-1 and TRBJ2-3; D possibly corresponds to TRBD1 (8 bases). Trimming took off 0 bases at V and 8 bases at J, with 15 bases between the two ends. Germline V gene sequence: CDR1 MGHRA, CDR2 YSYEKL. The CDR3 is 15 amino acids. In DNA form, the CDR3 reads TGCGCCAGCAGCCAAGATCCGGGGGGACAGGTTACGCAGTATTTT. Its protein is CASSQDPGGQVTQYF.

The rearrangement joins TRBV6-5 to TRBJ1-2; 8 nucleotides match TRBD1. The CDR3 runs 15 residues. Germline loops: CDR1 MNHEY, CDR2 SVGAGI. With V trimmed by 5 bases and J by 2 bases, 7 bases remained unmatched. The CDR3 loop reads CASSRPGQGNYGYTF. CDR3 in DNA: TGTGCCAGCAGTCGGCCTGGACAGGGCAACTATGGCTACACCTTC.

This clone came up once. The chain employs TRBV6-1 and TRBJ1-5; possible D gene TRBD1, 6 bases. Germline values: CDR1 MNHNS, CDR2 SASEGT. The germline V and J ends were trimmed by 7 bases and 6 bases, with 13 bases remaining between them. CDR3 length: 13 residues. Written as DNA, the CDR3 is TGTGCCAGCACAGGGACAATGGGTCAGCCCCAGCATTTT. Translated: CASTGTMGQPQHF.

The rearrangement links TRBV18 to TRBJ2-7; D not resolved. This CDR3 has 12 amino acids. Germline CDR1 is KGHSH and CDR2 is LQKENI. Deletions cut 2 bases from V and 0 bases from J, with 2 bases between. This CDR3 is CASSPDSYEQYF. CDR3 bases: TGTGCCAGCTCACCAGACTCCTACGAGCAGTACTTC. The variable domain in full, completed from reference TRBV18 and TRBJ2-7, reads NAGVMQNPRHLVRRRGQEARLRCSPMKGHSHVYWYRQLPEEGLKFMVYLQKENIIDESGMPKERFSAEFPKEGPSILRIQQVVRGDSAAYFCASSPDSYEQYFGPGTRLTVT.

The rearrangement links TRBV6-4 to TRBJ1-6; D gene uncertain. V shed 2 bases and J shed 7 bases, with 6 bases lying between them. This CDR3 region has 13 residues. Germline-derived CDR1 and CDR2 are MRHNA and SNTAGT. CDR3 loop: CASSDSHNSPLHF. DNA of the CDR3: TGTGCCAGCAGTGACAGCCACAATTCACCCCTCCACTTT.

V gene TRBV2 combines with J gene TRBJ1-2, with 9 nucleotides matching TRBD1. V was pared by 5 bases and J by 3 bases, with 10 bases of the junction left unmatched. This CDR3 comprises 16 residues. Germline-derived CDR1 and CDR2 are SNHLY and FYNNEI. Written as DNA, the CDR3 is TGTGCCAGCAGTTACCTGGACAGGGGATTTGACTATGGCTACACCTTC. Its translation is CASSYLDRGFDYGYTF.